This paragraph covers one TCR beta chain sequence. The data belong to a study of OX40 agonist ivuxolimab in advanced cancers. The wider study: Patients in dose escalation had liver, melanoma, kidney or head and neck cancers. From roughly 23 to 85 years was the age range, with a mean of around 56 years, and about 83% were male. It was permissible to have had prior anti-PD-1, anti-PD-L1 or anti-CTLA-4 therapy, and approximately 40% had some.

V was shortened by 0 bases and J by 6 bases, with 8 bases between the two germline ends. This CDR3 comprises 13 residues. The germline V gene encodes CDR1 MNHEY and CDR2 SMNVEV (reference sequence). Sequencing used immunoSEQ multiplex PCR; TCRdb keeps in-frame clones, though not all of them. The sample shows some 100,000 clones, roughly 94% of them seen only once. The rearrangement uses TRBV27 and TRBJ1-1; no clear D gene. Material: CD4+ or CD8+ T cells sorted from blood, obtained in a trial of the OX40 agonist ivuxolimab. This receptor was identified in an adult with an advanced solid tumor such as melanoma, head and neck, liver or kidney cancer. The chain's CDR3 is CASSLSIGPEAFF. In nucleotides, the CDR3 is TGTGCCAGCAGTTTATCGATCGGCCCTGAAGCTTTCTTT.